This TCR beta chain was identified in a study of a mutant IDH1 vaccine in newly diagnosed glioma. Study as a whole: Patients under treatment included roughly 62% males and around 38% females and had a mean age of approximately 40 years. Patients previously underwent radiotherapy, temozolomide, or both, and most underwent both.

Regarding time point: week 35, safety follow-up. Topical imiquimod accompanied each vaccine dose, which consisted of 300 ug of mutant IDH1 20-mer peptide. Each of the donors came in with new WHO grade 3 or 4 astrocytomas that were IDH1-mutant and ATRX-lost. As concerns this clone: What it binds is unknown.

The protocol was immunoSEQ multiplex PCR, while the TCRdb copy is restricted to in-frame clones and leaves out a portion. Here the sample spans tens of thousands of clones, less than 80% being singletons. Germline CDR1 reads SGHDT; CDR2 reads YYEEEE. The CDR3 covers 13 residues. Trimming removed 4 bases from V and 4 bases from J, with 12 bases in between. The source is a man aged 35-49 years with glioma. Source: PBMCs, taken from a glioma patient whose treatment included an IDH1 peptide vaccine. The rearrangement links TRBV5-6 to TRBJ2-7, with D possibly matching TRBD2 (5 bases). The CDR3 bases are TGTGCCAGCAGCATAGGACGGGGTTACGAGCAGTACGTC. Encoded protein: CASSIGRGYEQYV.